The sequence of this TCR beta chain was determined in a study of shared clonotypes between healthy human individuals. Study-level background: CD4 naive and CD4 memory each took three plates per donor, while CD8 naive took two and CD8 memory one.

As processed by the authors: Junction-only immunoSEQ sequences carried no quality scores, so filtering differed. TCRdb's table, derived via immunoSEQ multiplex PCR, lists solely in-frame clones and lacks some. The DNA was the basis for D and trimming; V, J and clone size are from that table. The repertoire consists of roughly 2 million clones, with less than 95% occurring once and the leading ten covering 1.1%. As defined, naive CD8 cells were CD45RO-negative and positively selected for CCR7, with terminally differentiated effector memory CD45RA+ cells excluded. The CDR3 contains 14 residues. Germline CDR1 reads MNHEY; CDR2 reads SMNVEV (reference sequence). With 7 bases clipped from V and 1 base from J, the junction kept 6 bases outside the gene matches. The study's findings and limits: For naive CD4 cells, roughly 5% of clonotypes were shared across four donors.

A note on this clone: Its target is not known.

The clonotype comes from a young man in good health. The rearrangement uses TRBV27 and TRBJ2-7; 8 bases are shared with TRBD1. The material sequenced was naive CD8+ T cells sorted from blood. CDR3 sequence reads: CASNPTGESYEQYF. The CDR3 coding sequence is TGTGCCAGCAACCCGACAGGGGAGTCCTACGAGCAGTACTTC.